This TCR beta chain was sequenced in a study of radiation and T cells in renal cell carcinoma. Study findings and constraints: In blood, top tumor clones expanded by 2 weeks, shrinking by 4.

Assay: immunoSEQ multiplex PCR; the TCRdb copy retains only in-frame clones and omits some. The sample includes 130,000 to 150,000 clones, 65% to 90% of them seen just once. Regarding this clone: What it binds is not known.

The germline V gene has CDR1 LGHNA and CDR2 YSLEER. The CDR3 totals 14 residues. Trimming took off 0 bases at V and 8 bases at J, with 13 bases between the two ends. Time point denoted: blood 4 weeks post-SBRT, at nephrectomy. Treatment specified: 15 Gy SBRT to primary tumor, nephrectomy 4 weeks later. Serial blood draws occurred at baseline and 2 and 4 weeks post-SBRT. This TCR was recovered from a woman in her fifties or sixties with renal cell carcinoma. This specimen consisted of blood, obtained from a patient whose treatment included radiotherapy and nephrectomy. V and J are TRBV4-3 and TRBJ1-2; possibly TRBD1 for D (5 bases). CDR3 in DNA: TGCGCCAGCAGCCAAGAGCCGGCAGGGCTAGGCTACACCTTC. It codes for CASSQEPAGLGYTF.